This is a list of T cell receptor beta chains from one sample in a study of T-cell reconstitution after alpha-beta-depleted transplantation in children. MiXCR was run by TCRdb on the PCR reads, yielding one entry per CDR3 protein. Among a few hundred thousand distinct CDR3 sequences, around 10% were seen once, and the ten largest hold about 2.3%. Source: PBMCs from the stem cell graft donor, taken from the stem cell graft. Every receptor here comes from a human donor who donated a stem cell graft to a child with acute lymphoblastic leukemia. Both conserved end residues are part of each CDR3. Each record gives: D gene, J gene, V gene, CDR3 protein. The D gene is left open where the match is weak.

>.|TRBJ1-4|TRBV7-2
CASSLRQTNEKLFF
>TRBD2|TRBJ2-2|TRBV7-6
CASSSWLAGGAQGGELFF
>.|TRBJ2-2|TRBV30
CAWEGGHQSTGELFF
>.|TRBJ2-1|TRBV5-1
CASSLVVGPTYNEQFF
>.|TRBJ2-5|TRBV5-6
CASSLLRAVETQYF
>TRBD2|TRBJ2-3|TRBV7-8
CASSLVSGRAGSTDTQYF
>TRBD1|TRBJ2-1|TRBV5-1
CASSLARGPNIYNEQFF
>.|TRBJ2-5|TRBV7-8
CASWSPGGVETQYF
>.|TRBJ2-1|TRBV7-9
CASSFGQGRNEQFF
>.|TRBJ2-5|TRBV12-3/TRBV12-4
CASSFWQQETQYF
>.|TRBJ2-7|TRBV11-2
CASSLGMERASYEQYF
>TRBD2|TRBJ2-4|TRBV6-1
CASIGGLAGPFYKNIQYF
>TRBD1|TRBJ1-1|TRBV5-1
CASSLGQGAGTEAFF
>TRBD2|TRBJ2-7|TRBV29-1
CSVSGLAGVGEFYEQYF
>.|TRBJ1-2|TRBV5-6
CASSLTGSSYGYTF
>.|TRBJ2-5|TRBV2
CASSAEGHQQETQYF
>.|TRBJ2-4|TRBV7-9
CASSLWEEAKNIQYF
>TRBD1|TRBJ1-1|TRBV15
CATSRRGMNTEAFF